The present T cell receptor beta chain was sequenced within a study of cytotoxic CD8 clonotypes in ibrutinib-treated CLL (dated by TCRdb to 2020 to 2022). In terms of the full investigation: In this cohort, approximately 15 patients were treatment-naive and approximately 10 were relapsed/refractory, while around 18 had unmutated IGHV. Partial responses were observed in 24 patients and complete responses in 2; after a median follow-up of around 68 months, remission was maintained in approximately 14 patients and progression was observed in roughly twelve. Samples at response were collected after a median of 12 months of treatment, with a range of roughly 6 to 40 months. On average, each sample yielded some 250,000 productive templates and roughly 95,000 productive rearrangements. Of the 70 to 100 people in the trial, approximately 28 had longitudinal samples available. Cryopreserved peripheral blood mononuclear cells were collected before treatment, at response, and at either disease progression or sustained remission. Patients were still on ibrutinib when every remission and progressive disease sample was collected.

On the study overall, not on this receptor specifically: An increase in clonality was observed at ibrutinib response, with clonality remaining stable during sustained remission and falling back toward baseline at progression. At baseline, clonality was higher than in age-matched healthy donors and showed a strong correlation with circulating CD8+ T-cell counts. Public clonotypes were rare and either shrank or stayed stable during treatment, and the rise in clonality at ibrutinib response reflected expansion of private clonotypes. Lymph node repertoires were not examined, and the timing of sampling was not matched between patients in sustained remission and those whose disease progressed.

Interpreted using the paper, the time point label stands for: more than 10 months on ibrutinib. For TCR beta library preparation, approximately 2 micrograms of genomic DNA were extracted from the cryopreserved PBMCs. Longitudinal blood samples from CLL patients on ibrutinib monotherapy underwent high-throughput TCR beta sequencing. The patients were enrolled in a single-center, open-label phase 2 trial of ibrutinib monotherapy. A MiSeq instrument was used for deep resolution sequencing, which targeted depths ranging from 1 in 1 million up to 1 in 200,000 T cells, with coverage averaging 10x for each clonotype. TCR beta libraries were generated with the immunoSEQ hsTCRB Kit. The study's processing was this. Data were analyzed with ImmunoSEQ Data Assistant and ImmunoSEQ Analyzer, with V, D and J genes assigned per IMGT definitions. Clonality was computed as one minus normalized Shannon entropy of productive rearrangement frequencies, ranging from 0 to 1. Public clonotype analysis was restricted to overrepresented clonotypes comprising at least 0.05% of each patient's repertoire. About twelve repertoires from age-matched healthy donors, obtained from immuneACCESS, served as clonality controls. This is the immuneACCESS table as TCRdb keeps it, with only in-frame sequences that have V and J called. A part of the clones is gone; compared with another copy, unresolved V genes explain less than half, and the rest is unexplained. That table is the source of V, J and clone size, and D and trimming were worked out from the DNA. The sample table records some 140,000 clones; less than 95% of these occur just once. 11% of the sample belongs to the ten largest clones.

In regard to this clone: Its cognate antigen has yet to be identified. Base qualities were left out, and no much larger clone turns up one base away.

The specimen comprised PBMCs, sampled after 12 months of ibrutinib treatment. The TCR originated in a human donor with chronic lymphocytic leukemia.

The CDR3: CASSPGDRGYEQYF. In nucleotide form, the sequence is TGTGCCAGCAGCCCTGGGGACAGAGGCTACGAGCAGTACTTC. Rearrangement joined TRBV7-9 to TRBJ2-7; 7 central bases correspond to TRBD1. According to the germline V gene (reference sequence), CDR1 reads SEHNR and CDR2 reads FQNEAQ. From the cysteine through the phenylalanine, the CDR3 covers 14 amino acids. Of all the DNA, just the CDR3 is kept, 42 bases in frame from base 1. V trim: 5 bases; J trim: 3 bases; unmatched bases: 7.